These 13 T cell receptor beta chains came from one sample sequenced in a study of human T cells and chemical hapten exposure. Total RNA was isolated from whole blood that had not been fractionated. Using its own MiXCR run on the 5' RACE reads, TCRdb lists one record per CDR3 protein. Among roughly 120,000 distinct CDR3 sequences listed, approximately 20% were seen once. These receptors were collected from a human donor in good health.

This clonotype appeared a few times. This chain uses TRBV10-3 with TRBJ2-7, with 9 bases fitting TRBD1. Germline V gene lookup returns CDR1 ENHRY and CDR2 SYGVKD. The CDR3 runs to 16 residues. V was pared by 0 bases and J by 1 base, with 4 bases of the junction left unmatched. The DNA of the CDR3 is TGTGCCATCAGTGAGTCAGGTGGGACAGGGTCCTACGAGCAGTACTTC. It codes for CAISESGGTGSYEQYF.

Here the CDR3 reads CASSQFGTFGGAGNTIYF. As DNA, the CDR3 is TGTGCCAGCAGCCAATTTGGGACTTTCGGGGGCGCTGGAAACACCATATATTTT. The V and J genes are TRBV16 and TRBJ1-3; a weak D match, TRBD1 (6 bases). There are 18 residues in the CDR3. Germline V gene sequence: CDR1 KGHSY, CDR2 FQNENV. V lost 1 base and J lost 2, with 18 bases in between.

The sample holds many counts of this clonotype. The CDR3 here is CASSPQETQYF. In DNA form, the CDR3 reads TGTGCCAGCTCACCACAAGAGACCCAGTACTTC. This chain links TRBV18 with TRBJ2-5; D is undetermined. The CDR3 is 11 amino acids. Trimming cost V 1 base and J 3 bases, with 0 bases left between them. Germline-derived CDR1 and CDR2 are KGHSH and LQKENI. The whole variable domain, remainder taken from reference TRBV18 and TRBJ2-5, is NAGVMQNPRHLVRRRGQEARLRCSPMKGHSHVYWYRQLPEEGLKFMVYLQKENIIDESGMPKERFSAEFPKEGPSILRIQQVVRGDSAAYFCASSPQETQYFGPGTRLLVL.

DNA for the CDR3: TGTGCCAGCAGCCAAGATCTGACAGGGGGCCCGGATCAGCCCCAGCATTTT. Protein sequence: CASSQDLTGGPDQPQHF. This chain uses TRBV3-1 with TRBJ1-5; 10 bases are a match to TRBD1. Germline V gene data show CDR1 as LGHDT and CDR2 as YNNKEL (reference sequence). Losses at the gene ends were 0 bases for V and 5 bases for J; bases not matched to a gene: 7. The CDR3 consists of 17 residues. Full variable domain (remainder filled in from reference TRBV3-1 and TRBJ1-5): DTAVSQTPKYLVTQMGNDKSIKCEQNLGHDTMYWYKQDSKKFLKIMFSYNNKELIINETVPNRFSPKSPDKAHLNLHINSLELGDSAVYFCASSQDLTGGPDQPQHFGDGTRLSIL.

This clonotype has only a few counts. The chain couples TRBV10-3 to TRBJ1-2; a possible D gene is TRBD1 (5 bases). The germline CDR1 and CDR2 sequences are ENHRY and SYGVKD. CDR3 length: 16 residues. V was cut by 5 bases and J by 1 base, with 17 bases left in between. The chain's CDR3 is CAISPTDTQLNYGYTF. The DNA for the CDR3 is TGTGCCATCAGTCCGACAGATACCCAACTTAACTATGGCTACACCTTC.

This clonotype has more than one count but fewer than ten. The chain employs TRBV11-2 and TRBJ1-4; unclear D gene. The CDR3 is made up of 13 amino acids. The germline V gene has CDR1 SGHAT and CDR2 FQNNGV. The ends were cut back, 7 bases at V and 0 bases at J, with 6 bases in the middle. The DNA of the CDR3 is TGTGCCAGCAAAACTCCAACTAATGAAAAACTGTTTTTT. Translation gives CASKTPTNEKLFF.

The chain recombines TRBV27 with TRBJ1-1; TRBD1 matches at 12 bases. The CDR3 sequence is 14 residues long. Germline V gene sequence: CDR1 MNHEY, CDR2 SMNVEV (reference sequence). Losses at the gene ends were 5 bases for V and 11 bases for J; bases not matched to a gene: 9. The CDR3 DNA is TGTGCCAGCAGTCACAGGGGACAGGGGGCTTGGGCTTTCTTT. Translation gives CASSHRGQGAWAFF.

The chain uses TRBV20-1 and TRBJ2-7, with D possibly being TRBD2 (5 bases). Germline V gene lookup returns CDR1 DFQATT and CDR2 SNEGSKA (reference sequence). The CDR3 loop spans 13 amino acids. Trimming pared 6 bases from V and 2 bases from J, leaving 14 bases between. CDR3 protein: CSARSGYTYEQYF. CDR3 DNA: TGCAGTGCGCGAAGCGGCTATACCTACGAGCAGTACTTC.

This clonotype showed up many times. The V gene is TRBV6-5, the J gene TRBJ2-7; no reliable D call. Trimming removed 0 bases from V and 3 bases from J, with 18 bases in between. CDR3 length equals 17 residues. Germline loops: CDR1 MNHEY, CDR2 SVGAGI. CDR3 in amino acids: CASSYSQPAEIFYEQYF. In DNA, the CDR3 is TGTGCCAGCAGTTACTCTCAGCCCGCGGAGATATTCTACGAGCAGTACTTC.

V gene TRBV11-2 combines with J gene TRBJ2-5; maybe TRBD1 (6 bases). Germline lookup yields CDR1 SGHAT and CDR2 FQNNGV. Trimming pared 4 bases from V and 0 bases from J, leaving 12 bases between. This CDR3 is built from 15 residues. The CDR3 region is CASSSIRGYQETQYF. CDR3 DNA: TGTGCCAGCAGCTCCATAAGGGGGTACCAAGAGACCCAGTACTTC.

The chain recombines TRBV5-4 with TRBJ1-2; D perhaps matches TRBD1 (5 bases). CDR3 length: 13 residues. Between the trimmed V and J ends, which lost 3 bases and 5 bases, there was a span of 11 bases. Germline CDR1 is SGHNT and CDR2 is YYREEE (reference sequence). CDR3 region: CASSSIDSYGYTF. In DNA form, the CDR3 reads TGTGCCAGCAGCTCTATTGACAGTTATGGCTACACCTTC.

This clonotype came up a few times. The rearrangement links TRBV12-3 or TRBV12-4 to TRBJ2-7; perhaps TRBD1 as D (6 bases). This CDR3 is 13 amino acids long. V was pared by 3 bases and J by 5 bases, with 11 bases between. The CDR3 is CASSFHRDHEQYF. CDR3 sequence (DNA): TGTGCCAGCAGTTTCCACAGGGACCACGAGCAGTACTTC.

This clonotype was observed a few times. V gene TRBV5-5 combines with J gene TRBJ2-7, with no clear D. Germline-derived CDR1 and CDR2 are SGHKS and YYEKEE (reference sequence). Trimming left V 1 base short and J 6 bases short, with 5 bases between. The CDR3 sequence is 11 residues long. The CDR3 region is CASSLLSEQYF. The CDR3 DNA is TGTGCCAGCAGCTTGCTTTCCGAGCAGTACTTC. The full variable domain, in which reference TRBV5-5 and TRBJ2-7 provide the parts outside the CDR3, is DAGVTQSPTHLIKTRGQQVTLRCSPISGHKSVSWYQQVLGQGPQFIFQYYEKEERGRGNFPDRFSARQFPNYSSELNVNALLLGDSALYLCASSLLSEQYFGPGTRLTVT.